Listed below are T cell receptor beta chains from one sample, sequenced in a study of regulatory T cells in long-lasting Graves disease. From the multiplex PCR reads, TCRdb called clonotypes with MiXCR, one entry per CDR3 protein. The sample holds more than 400,000 distinct CDR3 sequences; roughly 15% are singletons and the top ten take 9.5% to 12%. This sample was shared with a second study, whose subject was T cells in Graves' hyperthyroidism and ophthalmopathy.

The sequenced sample was peripheral blood mononuclear cells (PBMCs), obtained at new diagnosis, from a patient treated with antithyroid drugs. Receptor source: a woman aged 25 to 39 with Graves disease. Both conserved end residues are part of each CDR3. Each record gives: clone size, J gene, V gene, D gene, CDR3 DNA, CDR3 protein. A D gene is named only where the DNA matches it firmly. Only part of the rows carry a size: once, few, many, or a class if the clone is expanded.

many | TRBJ2-5 | TRBV24-1 | . | TGTGCCACCAGTGATCCAATAGGGACAAAAAAAGAGACCCAGTACTTC | CATSDPIGTKKETQYF
many | TRBJ2-5 | TRBV28 | TRBD2 | TGTGCCAGCAGCCGACTAGCGGGAGGCCTGACTGGCCAAGAGACCCAGTACTTC | CASSRLAGGLTGQETQYF
. | TRBJ2-1 | TRBV20-1 | . | TGCAGTGCTAGAGAGTACAATGAGCAGTTCTTC | CSAREYNEQFF
. | TRBJ1-4 | TRBV28 | . | TGTGCCAGCAGTTTACGGGGGTCAGCTAATGAAAAACTGTTTTTT | CASSLRGSANEKLFF
few | TRBJ2-4 | TRBV29-1 | TRBD2 | TGCAGCGTTGAAGACGAGCGGGATTTAGCCAAAAACATTCAGTACTTC | CSVEDERDLAKNIQYF
few | TRBJ1-2 | TRBV4-1 | TRBD1 | TGCGCCAGCAGCCAAGATAATGCCGGGACAGCCTCCTTTGGCTACACCTTC | CASSQDNAGTASFGYTF
. | TRBJ2-1 | TRBV11-2 | TRBD2 | TGTGCCAGCAGCTCCATAGCGGGAGTCTCGGCGGATGAGCAGTTCTTC | CASSSIAGVSADEQFF
many | TRBJ2-7 | TRBV6-5 | . | TGTGCCAGCAGTTACAAAAAAGGGGGGTTAGAGCAGTACTTC | CASSYKKGGLEQYF
. | TRBJ2-3 | TRBV5-1 | . | TGCGCCAGCAGCTCCCTGGGAAGCACAGATACGCAGTATTTT | CASSSLGSTDTQYF
many | TRBJ2-3 | TRBV5-5 | . | TGTGCCAGCACCGTGCTTACGACCCGGGCCCGCGGGACAGATACGCAGTATTTT | CASTVLTTRARGTDTQYF
many | TRBJ2-1 | TRBV3-1 | TRBD1 | TGTGCCAGCAGCCAGACAGGGCGTGAGCAGTTCTTC | CASSQTGREQFF
many | TRBJ2-5 | TRBV6-2/TRBV6-3 | . | TGTGCCAGCAGTGACCCTTGGCGGGGCCAAGAGACCCAGTACTTC | CASSDPWRGQETQYF
many | TRBJ2-1 | TRBV5-5 | . | TGTGCCAGCAGCTTGGACCTTGGAGGGCCGCAGTTCTTC | CASSLDLGGPQFF
. | TRBJ2-1 | TRBV4-2 | . | TGTGTCAGCAGCCTCGAGGGGATGAGCTCCTACAATGAGCAGTTCTTC | CVSSLEGMSSYNEQFF
few | TRBJ2-7 | TRBV19 | TRBD1 | TGTGCCAGTAGTATGGGACAGGTCTACGAGCAGTACTTC | CASSMGQVYEQYF
many | TRBJ2-5 | TRBV7-3 | . | TGTGCCAGCAGCCCACGGGACTCCCCAGGGGAGACCCAGTACTTC | CASSPRDSPGETQYF
many | TRBJ2-1 | TRBV20-1 | . | TGCAGTGCACCGGGACTCCGTTTGTTCAATGAGCAGTTCTTC | CSAPGLRLFNEQFF
many | TRBJ1-1 | TRBV7-3 | . | TGTGCCAGCAGCTTAACGGCGGGGGTGCCAGGTGAAGCTTTCTTT | CASSLTAGVPGEAFF
many | TRBJ2-3 | TRBV28 | TRBD2 | TGTGCCAGCAGTCCTCGGGGGGAGGGCCTCAGGGATACGCAGTATTTT | CASSPRGEGLRDTQYF
. | TRBJ1-1 | TRBV7-6 | . | TGTGCCAGCAGCGATTCCGGGACATCGAACACTGAAGCTTTCTTT | CASSDSGTSNTEAFF
many | TRBJ2-3 | TRBV7-2 | . | TGTGCCAGCAGCTTAGGTAGCCTGGGAGATACGCAGTATTTT | CASSLGSLGDTQYF
many | TRBJ1-4 | TRBV12-3/TRBV12-4 | TRBD1 | TGTGCCAGCAGACAGGCCAGGGGGACAACTAATGAAAAACTGTTTTTT | CASRQARGTTNEKLFF
many | TRBJ2-7 | TRBV5-1 | TRBD2 | TGCGCCAGCAGCTTGGAGGGACTAGCGGGAGCACCCTACGAGCAGTACTTC | CASSLEGLAGAPYEQYF
many | TRBJ1-5 | TRBV2 | . | TGTGCCAGCAGTTCCCCCGGGGGCGGCAATCAGCCCCAGCATTTT | CASSSPGGGNQPQHF
many | TRBJ2-2 | TRBV10-3 | TRBD1 | TGTGCCATCAGTGACGCAGGGGGAAGCGCCGGGGAGCTGTTTTTT | CAISDAGGSAGELFF